Listed below are T cell receptor beta chains from one sample, sequenced in a study of immune characterization of retroperitoneal liposarcoma. Each CDR3 protein is one row after TCRdb ran MiXCR on the PCR reads. This table has some 10,000 distinct CDR3 sequences, around a third appearing once. The sample was tumor tissue. The receptors come from a female donor with retroperitoneal liposarcoma. Both conserved end residues are part of each CDR3. The order of the fields is J gene, V gene, CDR3 protein.

>NA|TRBV6-1
CASSYGGGRSSYNEQYF
>TRBJ1-5|TRBV6-1
CASTYVGDQPQHF
>TRBJ2-6|TRBV12-3/TRBV12-4
CASRALPGAFRSGANVLTF
>TRBJ2-5|TRBV10-1
CASSESGTSGRQETQYF
>TRBJ2-6|TRBV6-1
CASKQTSGANVLTF
>NA|TRBV6-1
CASRGTSGSREQYF
>TRBJ2-1|TRBV6-6
CASSYYHEQFF
>TRBJ2-1|TRBV11-2
CASSLGLTGTGVHNEQFF
>TRBJ2-3|TRBV12-3/TRBV12-4
CASSSVGLAGLFYTQYF
>NA|TRBV6-5
CASSSGPGRYEQYF
>TRBJ2-3|TRBV6-1
CASSPLVSTDTQYF
>TRBJ2-7|TRBV5-4
CASSLVGLGSYEQYF
>TRBJ2-1|TRBV7-6
CASSPTEIQETQFF
>TRBJ1-1|TRBV12-3/TRBV12-4
CASSFWGEGTEAFF
>TRBJ2-5|TRBV6-6
CASSDDTYNEQYF
>TRBJ2-2|TRBV6-6
CASSELVGNTGELFF
>TRBJ1-2|TRBV6-1
CASSEYTGLDGYTF
>TRBJ1-4|TRBV7-3
CASSGVSLREKLFF
>TRBJ1-2|TRBV12-3/TRBV12-4
CASNGQGGHGYTF
>TRBJ2-5|TRBV6-1
CASTHRDKETQYF
>TRBJ1-3|TRBV6-1
CASSEWRQSATIYF
>TRBJ2-5|TRBV7-3
CASSPGTSLETQYF
>TRBJ2-1|TRBV27
CASSKLKWLAGTYNEQFF
>TRBJ2-3|TRBV4-1
CASSQTDTQYF
>TRBJ2-1|TRBV7-8
CASSLGPTPTEKETQFF
>TRBJ1-5|TRBV6-9
CASSRGGGTDNQPQHF
>TRBJ2-1|TRBV12-3/TRBV12-4
CASSLANPGEQFF
>TRBJ1-5|TRBV6-1
CASQASLNQPQHF
>TRBJ2-3|TRBV27
CASRDRGADTQYF
>TRBJ2-1|TRBV10-1
CASSEAAGFLNEQFF
>TRBJ2-5|TRBV6-1
CASKKRGTSGGRVQETQYF
>TRBJ2-3|TRBV11-3
CASSPSRSTDTQYF
>NA|TRBV6-6
CASSYLPSGNEQYF
>NA|TRBV6-1
CASSEAAADIGVNEQYF
>TRBJ2-2|TRBV27
CASSLEVRTGELFF
>TRBJ2-4|TRBV6-8
CASSYSGTGRPVAKNIQYF
>TRBJ2-1|TRBV6-5
CASSSPGRLYNEQFF